A single sample is the source of the 23 T cell receptor beta chains below, sequenced in a study of cytomegalovirus exposure and HLA in healthy donors. PCR employed 60 Vbeta and 13 Jbeta primers. Using immunoSEQ multiplex PCR, the repertoire was profiled, and TCRdb retains in-frame clones only, with some absent. The sample contains about 150,000 clones, 65% to 85% of which appear only once. Material for sequencing was PBMCs. These receptors originate from a man aged 50 to 59 in good health and CMV-seropositive.

V gene TRBV6-5 combines with J gene TRBJ1-2, with D tentatively TRBD1 (5 bases). Trimming stripped 6 bases from V and 7 bases from J, with 12 bases between. Looked up from germline, CDR1 is MNHEY and CDR2 is SVGAGI. This CDR3 is 12 amino acids long. This chain's CDR3 is CASSPMGGGYTF. The CDR3 coding sequence is TGTGCCAGCAGCCCCATGGGGGGTGGCTACACCTTC.

The J gene is TRBJ1-2, the V gene TRBV30; no reliable D call. The germline V and J ends were trimmed by 5 bases and 0 bases, with 10 bases remaining between them. Germline V gene data show CDR1 as GTSNPN and CDR2 as SVGIG (reference sequence). The CDR3 is 13 amino acids. The CDR3 DNA is TGTGCCTGGGACGACGGAGCTAACTATGGCTACACCTTC. Protein sequence: CAWDDGANYGYTF.

In regard to this clone: Other nucleotide sequences from this sample produce the same CDR3. The chain links TRBV15 to TRBJ2-7; TRBD1 matches 8 bases. V was pared by 0 bases and J by 0 bases, with 1 base of the junction left unmatched. The CDR3 runs 15 residues. Germline loops: CDR1 LNHNV, CDR2 YYDKDF (reference sequence). CDR3 region: CATSRETGGSYEQYF. The CDR3 DNA follows: TGTGCCACCAGCAGAGAAACAGGGGGCTCCTACGAGCAGTACTTC.

The chain couples TRBV30 to TRBJ1-1; D is ambiguous. CDR1 GTSNPN and CDR2 SVGIG come from the germline V gene (reference sequence). This CDR3 spans 12 amino acids. Trimming cost V 7 bases and J 2 bases, with 11 bases left between them. The CDR3 here is CAYTELNTEAFF. Written as DNA, the CDR3 is TGTGCCTATACAGAACTTAACACTGAAGCTTTCTTT.

The chain links TRBV4-2 to TRBJ2-7; TRBD2 agrees at 7 bases. The CDR3 runs 18 residues. The germline V gene has CDR1 LGHNA and CDR2 YNFKEQ. Unmatched junction bases numbered 13, after V lost 0 bases and J lost 2 bases. This CDR3 is CASSQDRRPQRGAYEQYF. The CDR3 DNA reads TGTGCCAGCAGCCAAGATAGAAGGCCTCAGCGGGGTGCCTACGAGCAGTACTTC.

The J gene is TRBJ2-6, the V gene TRBV15; possible D gene TRBD1, 6 bases. In germline, CDR1 is LNHNV, CDR2 YYDKDF (reference sequence). V was trimmed by 8 bases and J by 5 bases, leaving 19 bases between them. This CDR3 region has 16 residues. The CDR3 nucleotides are TGTGCCACCGGGCTGGGACAAGCCTTAAGGGCCAACGTCCTGACTTTC. This codes for CATGLGQALRANVLTF.

This chain joins TRBV18 and TRBJ2-1, with D uncertain. The CDR3 runs 15 residues. Germline V lookup: CDR1 KGHSH, CDR2 LQKENI. V was clipped by 6 bases and J by 5 bases, with 17 bases between them. This CDR3 reads CASSSDLNTDNEQFF. Written as DNA, the CDR3 is TGTGCCAGCTCCTCCGACCTTAATACAGACAATGAGCAGTTCTTC.

This chain links TRBV11-1 with TRBJ2-7; 7 nucleotides align to TRBD2. The CDR3 is 14 residues long. V lost 1 base and J lost 6; bases outside the gene matches: 6. Germline-derived CDR1 and CDR2 are SGHAT and FQDESV (reference sequence). CDR3 sequence reads: CASSLGGLIGEQYF. CDR3 bases: TGTGCCAGCAGCTTAGGGGGACTAATCGGCGAGCAGTACTTC. The full variable domain, with the rest looked up from reference TRBV11-1 and TRBJ2-7, is EAEVAQSPRYKITEKSQAVAFWCDPISGHATLYWYRQILGQGPELLVQFQDESVVDDSQLPKDRFSAERLKGVDSTLKIQPAELGDSAMYLCASSLGGLIGEQYFGPGTRLTVT.

This clone was seen just once. The rearrangement links TRBV6-5 to TRBJ1-5, with 8 bases matching TRBD1. Germline assignment: CDR1 MNHEY and CDR2 SVGAGI. Trimming cost V 5 bases and J 4 bases; bases outside gene matches: 7. The CDR3 sequence is 15 residues long. The CDR3 sequence is CASSAGTGVNQPQHF. DNA for the CDR3: TGTGCCAGCAGTGCCGGGACAGGAGTTAATCAGCCCCAGCATTTT.

The rearrangement uses TRBV6-1 and TRBJ2-4; TRBD1 matches 7 bases. V dropped 3 bases and J dropped 9; count of bases not matched to a gene: 11. CDR3 size: 15 residues. CDR1 MNHNS and CDR2 SASEGT come from the germline V gene. CDR3 region: CASSELSGQYSIQYF. DNA of the CDR3: TGTGCCAGCAGTGAGCTGTCGGGACAGTATAGCATTCAGTACTTC.

In its sample, this clone was seen a few times. This chain links TRBV10-3 with TRBJ2-7, with TRBD2 identical over 9 bases. Germline V CDR1 and CDR2: ENHRY, SYGVKD. The CDR3 is 16 residues long. V was clipped by 4 bases and J by 0 bases; unmatched bases: 7. CDR3 sequence: CAISAISGRGSYEQYF. The CDR3 nucleotides are TGTGCCATCAGTGCTATTAGCGGGAGAGGCTCCTACGAGCAGTACTTC.

The rearrangement joins TRBV11-3 to TRBJ2-1; TRBD2 aligns across 7 bases. Trimming at V came to 8 bases and at J to 4 bases, leaving 5 bases not matched to a gene. Germline V lookup: CDR1 SGHNT, CDR2 YENEEA. The CDR3 contains 13 residues. The CDR3, as DNA: TGTGCCAGCGGACGGCGGGGGTACAATGAGCAGTTCTTC. Translation: CASGRRGYNEQFF.

The CDR3 region is CASSFSGGRGGTQYF. The CDR3 nucleotides read TGTGCCAGCAGCTTCTCCGGGGGGCGCGGAGGGACCCAGTACTTC. The chain uses TRBV7-2 and TRBJ2-5, with D possibly TRBD2 on 7 matching bases. CDR1 is SGHTA and CDR2 is FQGNSA in the germline V gene. Trimming took 3 bases from V and 7 from J, leaving 18 bases between them. This CDR3 is built from 15 residues.

The chain combines TRBV30 with TRBJ1-5; the D gene is possibly TRBD1 (5 bases). This CDR3 is built from 13 residues. Germline loops: CDR1 GTSNPN, CDR2 SVGIG (reference sequence). With 1 base removed from V and 7 bases from J, the gap between germline ends came to 11 bases. The CDR3 reads CAWSGRGIQPQHF. CDR3 nucleotide sequence: TGTGCCTGGAGTGGGAGGGGAATCCAGCCCCAGCATTTT.

The chain has TRBV7-6 and TRBJ2-2, with TRBD1 matching 12 bases. The CDR3 covers 17 residues. The V gene end was trimmed by 5 bases and the J gene end by 3 bases; junction bases not matched to a gene: 7. The germline gives CDR1 SGHVS, CDR2 FNYEAQ. CDR3 protein: CASSRRGQGADTGELFF. CDR3 in DNA: TGTGCCAGCAGCCGAAGGGGACAGGGGGCTGACACCGGGGAGCTGTTTTTT.

This chain links TRBV28 with TRBJ2-1; tentatively, D is TRBD2 (7 bases). V was shortened by 8 bases and J by 9 bases, with 14 bases between the two germline ends. The CDR3 length is 12 residues. The germline V gene has CDR1 MDHEN and CDR2 SYDVKM. This CDR3 is CASGVGGLEQFF. For the CDR3, the DNA is TGTGCCAGCGGCGTGGGGGGGCTTGAGCAGTTCTTC.

The chain has TRBV5-1 and TRBJ2-2, with TRBD1 matching over 7 bases. V dropped 4 bases and J dropped 2; count of bases not matched to a gene: 5. Germline CDR1 reads SGHRS; CDR2 reads YFSETQ. The CDR3 covers 15 residues. In DNA, the CDR3 is TGCGCCAGCAGCCCTGACAGGGAAAACACCGGGGAGCTGTTTTTT. Translating it yields CASSPDRENTGELFF.

The rearrangement uses TRBV5-4 and TRBJ1-1; 7 positions agree with TRBD1. The V gene's germline CDR1 is SGHNT and CDR2 YYREEE (reference sequence). Losses at the gene ends were 2 bases for V and 8 bases for J; bases not matched to a gene: 6. The CDR3 has 13 residues. CDR3 residues: CASSFDRTGEAFF. DNA for the CDR3: TGTGCCAGCAGCTTTGATCGGACAGGAGAAGCTTTCTTT.

The V call is TRBV15, the J call TRBJ2-1; D may be TRBD1 (5 bases). Trimming removed 3 bases from V and 8 bases from J, with 11 bases in between. This CDR3 has 13 residues. Germline lookup yields CDR1 LNHNV and CDR2 YYDKDF (reference sequence). CDR3 region: CATSSGRVDEQFF. The CDR3 region has the DNA TGTGCCACCAGCAGTGGCAGGGTTGATGAGCAGTTCTTC.

The CDR3 DNA follows: TGTGCCATCAGTGACGGCAGGAATCAGCCCCAGCATTTT. Its translation: CAISDGRNQPQHF. The chain joins TRBV10-3 to TRBJ1-5; D is undetermined. Between the trimmed V and J ends, which lost 3 bases and 4 bases, there was a span of 7 bases. The germline gives CDR1 ENHRY, CDR2 SYGVKD. CDR3 length: 13 residues.

The V call is TRBV7-3, the J call TRBJ2-7; TRBD2 agrees at 14 bases. The germline CDR1 and CDR2 sequences are SGHTA and FQGTGA. CDR3 length equals 15 residues. V lost 5 bases to trimming and J lost 9 bases; unmatched junction nucleotides: 9. CDR3 nucleotides: TGTGCCAGCAGCGTACTGGGACTAGCGGGAGATGTGCAGTACTTC. It encodes CASSVLGLAGDVQYF.

This chain connects TRBV4-1 to TRBJ2-5, with TRBD2 matching 9 bases. This CDR3 region has 16 residues. Germline V gene sequence: CDR1 MGHRA, CDR2 YSYEKL. V trimming: 6 bases; J trimming: 5 bases; junction bases outside the gene matches: 13. The chain's CDR3 is CASSRFGGRGRETQYF. Here the CDR3 DNA reads TGCGCCAGCAGTAGGTTCGGCGGGAGGGGGAGGGAGACCCAGTACTTC.

The sample holds a few counts of this clone. V and J are TRBV6-1 and TRBJ1-2; perhaps TRBD1 as D (5 bases). V lost 1 base and J 5 bases, leaving 8 bases between the germline ends. The CDR3 length is 13 residues. Germline CDR1 is MNHNS and CDR2 is SASEGT. The CDR3 loop reads CASSEGQLYGYTF. The CDR3 DNA reads TGTGCCAGCAGTGAAGGACAGCTTTATGGCTACACCTTC.